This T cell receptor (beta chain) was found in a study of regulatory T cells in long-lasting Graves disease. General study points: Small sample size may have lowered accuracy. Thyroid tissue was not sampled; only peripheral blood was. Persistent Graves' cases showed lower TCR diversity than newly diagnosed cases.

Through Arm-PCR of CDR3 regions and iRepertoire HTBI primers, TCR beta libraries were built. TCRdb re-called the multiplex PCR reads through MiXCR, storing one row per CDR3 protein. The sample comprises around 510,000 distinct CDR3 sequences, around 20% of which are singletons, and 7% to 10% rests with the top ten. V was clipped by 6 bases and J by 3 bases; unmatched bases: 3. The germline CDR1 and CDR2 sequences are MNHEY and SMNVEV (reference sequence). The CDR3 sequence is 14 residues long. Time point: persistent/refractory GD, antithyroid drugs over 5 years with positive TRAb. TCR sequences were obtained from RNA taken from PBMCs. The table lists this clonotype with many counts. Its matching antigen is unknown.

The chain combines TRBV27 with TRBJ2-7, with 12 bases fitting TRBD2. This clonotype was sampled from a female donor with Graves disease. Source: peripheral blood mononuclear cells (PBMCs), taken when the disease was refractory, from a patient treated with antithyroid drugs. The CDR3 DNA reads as TGTGCCAGCAGCGGACTAGCGGGGATCTACGAGCAGTACTTC. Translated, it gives CASSGLAGIYEQYF.